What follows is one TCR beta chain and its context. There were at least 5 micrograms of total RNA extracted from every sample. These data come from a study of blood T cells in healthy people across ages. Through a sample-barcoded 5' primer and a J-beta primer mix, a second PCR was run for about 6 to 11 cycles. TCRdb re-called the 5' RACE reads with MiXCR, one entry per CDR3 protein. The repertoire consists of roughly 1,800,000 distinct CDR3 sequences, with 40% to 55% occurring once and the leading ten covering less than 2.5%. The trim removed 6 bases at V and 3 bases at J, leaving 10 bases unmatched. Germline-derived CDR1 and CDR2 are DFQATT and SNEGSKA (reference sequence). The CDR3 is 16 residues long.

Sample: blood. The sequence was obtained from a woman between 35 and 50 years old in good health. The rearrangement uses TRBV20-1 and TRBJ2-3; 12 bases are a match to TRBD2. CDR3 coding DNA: TGCAGTGCAAGTATACGACTAGCGGGGGTGACAGATACGCAGTATTTT. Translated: CSASIRLAGVTDTQYF.